A single sample gave rise to the 16 T cell receptor beta chains below, sequenced in a study of T cells in Graves' hyperthyroidism and ophthalmopathy. Using RNA transcripts as the source, TCR beta CDR3 regions were amplified. HTBI primers were used for first-round RT-PCR of the TCR CDR3. TCRdb independently ran MiXCR on the multiplex PCR reads; one entry per CDR3 protein. Of around 450,000 distinct CDR3 sequences listed, 12% to 15% are singletons. Sequenced input: blood. The receptors were gathered from a woman aged 18-35 years with Graves' hyperthyroidism.

This clonotype has at least ten counts. The gene calls are TRBV12-3 or TRBV12-4 and TRBJ1-6; 12 nucleotides align to TRBD1. V lost 3 bases and J lost 6; bases outside the gene matches: 3. This CDR3 has 16 residues. In nucleotides, the CDR3 is TGTGCCAGCAGTTTCGGGACAGGGGGCGGTAATTCACCCCTCCACTTT. As protein: CASSFGTGGGNSPLHF.

This clonotype has ten or more counts. This chain links TRBV3-1 with TRBJ2-7; possibly TRBD1 or TRBD2 for D (6 bases each). CDR1 is LGHDT, CDR2 YNNKEL, per germline (reference sequence). V dropped 4 bases and J dropped 6 bases, with 16 bases sitting between them. This CDR3 comprises 14 residues. The CDR3 DNA sequence: TGTGCCAGCAGCCCTCACAGGGAGGAGACCGAGCAGTACTTC. Its protein product is CASSPHREETEQYF.

The chain links TRBV4-1 to TRBJ1-6; possible D gene TRBD1, 5 bases. The CDR3 length is 15 residues. Germline CDR1 is MGHRA and CDR2 is YSYEKL. The V gene lost 0 bases and the J gene lost 9 bases, with 12 bases spanning the gap. CDR3: CASSQEARQSSPLHF. The CDR3 nucleotides read TGCGCCAGCAGCCAAGAAGCTCGACAGAGTTCACCCCTCCACTTT.

This clonotype occurred many times. The chain joins TRBV28 to TRBJ1-1, with D unresolved. Trimming left V 2 bases short and J 1 base short, with 8 bases between. Germline CDR1 MDHEN, CDR2 SYDVKM. The CDR3 totals 14 residues. CDR3: CASSLVGKNTEAFF. Written as DNA, the CDR3 is TGTGCCAGCAGTTTAGTGGGCAAGAACACTGAAGCTTTCTTT.

V and J are TRBV19 and TRBJ1-1; D is ambiguous. The CDR3 runs to 14 residues. Trimming stripped 6 bases from V and 0 bases from J, with 11 bases between. From germline, CDR1 is LNHDA and CDR2 SQIVND (reference sequence). The CDR3 spells CASRRDILNTEAFF. The CDR3 nucleotides read TGTGCCAGTAGACGCGACATCCTGAACACTGAAGCTTTCTTT.

This clonotype was seen many times. V and J are TRBV28 and TRBJ1-1; 7 nucleotides agree with TRBD1. Losses at the gene ends were 2 bases for V and 10 bases for J; bases not matched to a gene: 4. The CDR3 extends over 12 amino acids. The germline gives CDR1 MDHEN, CDR2 SYDVKM. CDR3 residues: CASSLIRGGAFF. CDR3 DNA sequence: TGTGCCAGCAGTTTAATCAGGGGGGGAGCTTTCTTT.

This clonotype was observed many times. This rearrangement joins TRBV24-1 to TRBJ2-3; 10 bases are shared with TRBD2. Germline-derived CDR1 and CDR2 are KGHDR and SFDVKD. V was pared by 2 bases and J by 4 bases, with 5 bases of the junction left unmatched. The length of the CDR3 is 16 residues. CDR3 amino acids: CATSDSLAGEPDTQYF. CDR3 sequence (DNA): TGTGCCACCAGTGATTCCCTAGCGGGAGAACCAGATACGCAGTATTTT.

The CDR3 sequence: CASIGWDSGANVLTF. Here the CDR3 DNA reads TGTGCCAGCATCGGATGGGACTCTGGGGCCAACGTCCTGACTTTC. J is TRBJ2-6 and V is TRBV6-2 or TRBV6-3; no firm D call. The length of the CDR3 is 15 residues. Germline V lookup: CDR1 MNHEY, CDR2 SVGEGT. V lost 7 bases and J 0 bases, leaving 10 bases between the germline ends.

This chain links TRBV18 with TRBJ1-5, with 9 bases identical to TRBD1. The CDR3 runs 16 residues. Losses at the gene ends were 3 bases for V and 1 base for J; bases not matched to a gene: 4. The germline V gene encodes CDR1 KGHSH and CDR2 LQKENI. The DNA for the CDR3 is TGTGCCAGCTCACCGAGGGACAGGGTAAGCAATCAGCCCCAGCATTTT. The encoded protein is CASSPRDRVSNQPQHF.

This clonotype was detected ten times or more. J is TRBJ2-3 and V is TRBV5-1; 8 bases fit TRBD2. The germline CDR1 and CDR2 sequences are SGHRS and YFSETQ. Losses at the gene ends were 4 bases for V and 2 bases for J; bases not matched to a gene: 9. The CDR3 length is 16 residues. CDR3 coding DNA: TGCGCCAGCAGCCTGAGCGGGAGCGGGTTCACAGATACGCAGTATTTT. Protein product: CASSLSGSGFTDTQYF.

Details on this clonotype: This may be a read error: a much more frequent sequence differs by one nucleotide. The rearrangement joins TRBV18 to TRBJ1-6, with a weak D call TRBD1 (5 bases). The V end was cut by 1 base, the J end by 7 bases, with 11 bases between. Per the germline V gene, CDR1 is KGHSH and CDR2 is LQKENI. There are 15 residues in the CDR3. For the CDR3, the DNA is TGTGCCAGCTCACCACAGGGGCTCTACAATTCACCCCTCCACTTT. Encoded protein: CASSPQGLYNSPLHF. Full variable domain (outside the CDR3, taken from reference TRBV18 and TRBJ1-6): NAGVMQNPRHLVRRRGQEARLRCSPMKGHSHVYWYRQLPEEGLKFMVYLQKENIIDESGMPKERFSAEFPKEGPSILRIQQVVRGDSAAYFCASSPQGLYNSPLHFGNGTRLTVT.

The V call is TRBV27, the J call TRBJ2-1, with 13 nucleotides matching TRBD2. J lost 7 bases, V lost 0 bases, and 9 bases had no gene match. Germline lookup yields CDR1 MNHEY and CDR2 SMNVEV (reference sequence). The length of the CDR3 is 18 residues. CDR3 sequence reads: CASSLSLDRGLAGNEQFF. The CDR3 DNA reads TGTGCCAGCAGTTTATCCCTTGACAGGGGACTAGCGGGAAATGAGCAGTTCTTC.

This clonotype was seen a few times. The chain links TRBV2 to TRBJ1-2, with 12 positions matching TRBD1. Germline V CDR1 and CDR2: SNHLY, FYNNEI. CDR3 length equals 14 residues. V lost 7 bases to trimming and J lost 7 bases; unmatched junction nucleotides: 7. The CDR3 protein is CASTWGQGAGGYTF. The CDR3 nucleotides read TGTGCCAGCACCTGGGGACAGGGGGCCGGTGGCTACACCTTC.

This clonotype was seen repeatedly, ten times or more. The chain carries TRBV6-1 and TRBJ2-5; possibly TRBD1 or TRBD2 for D (5 bases each). Trimming removed 4 bases from V and 5 bases from J, with 17 bases in between. The CDR3 covers 15 residues. The germline CDR1 and CDR2 sequences are MNHNS and SASEGT. The CDR3 loop reads CASSGNRGRQETQYF. CDR3 DNA sequence: TGTGCCAGCAGTGGGAACCGGGGACGACAGGAGACCCAGTACTTC.

Ten or more counts support this clonotype. The chain couples TRBV5-1 to TRBJ1-5; D may be TRBD1 (5 bases). There are 19 residues in the CDR3. CDR1 SGHRS and CDR2 YFSETQ come from the germline V gene. The germline V and J ends were trimmed by 9 bases and 0 bases, with 28 bases remaining between them. The CDR3 DNA reads TGCGCCAAGCAGCACCAGTACGGGACGGCCAGACATAGCAATCAGCCCCAGCATTTT. This encodes CAKQHQYGTARHSNQPQHF.

The chain couples TRBV6-1 to TRBJ2-7, with 13 bases fitting TRBD2. Germline CDR1 and CDR2: MNHNS and SASEGT. V dropped 5 bases and J dropped 5; count of bases not matched to a gene: 12. The CDR3 runs to 17 residues. The CDR3 is CASSPNRGLAGAHEQYF. The CDR3 DNA follows: TGTGCCAGCAGTCCTAACAGAGGACTAGCGGGAGCCCACGAGCAGTACTTC.